This is a list of T cell receptor beta chains from one sample in a study of graft-versus-host responses after intestinal transplantation. These receptors have no identified antigens. The method was immunoSEQ multiplex PCR; TCRdb's version includes in-frame clones alone and lacks a portion of them. Among tens of thousands of clones, about 90% were seen once, and the ten largest hold approximately 0.11%. The sequences come from unstimulated CD4+ T cells sorted from spleen or lymph node cells, collected before intestinal transplant. These receptors were taken from a human donor who received an intestinal transplant. Each CDR3 is given with its conserved first and last residue. The order of the fields is clone size, V gene, D gene, J gene, CDR3 protein, CDR3 DNA. D genes are given only for firm matches. Some rows mark clone size as missing; the rest say once, few, many or name a class of expanded clone.

NA	TRBV6-1	TRBD1	TRBJ1-6	CASNLGTGQSSPLHF	TGTGCCAGCAATCTTGGGACAGGGCAAAGTTCACCCCTCCACTTT
NA	TRBV5-1	NA	TRBJ2-5	CASSLDGAARETQYF	TGCGCCAGCAGCTTGGACGGCGCGGCGCGCGAGACCCAGTACTTC
NA	TRBV4-1	NA	TRBJ1-2	CASSQALFVGTSNYGYTF	TGCGCCAGCAGCCAAGCCTTATTCGTCGGGACAAGTAACTATGGCTACACCTTC
NA	TRBV19	NA	TRBJ1-5	CVTRGGQGIWQPQHF	TGTGTCACCCGCGGGGGGCAGGGGATTTGGCAGCCCCAGCATTTT
NA	TRBV5-1	TRBD1	TRBJ1-1	CASSSGQLGTEAFF	TGCGCCAGCAGCTCGGGACAGCTCGGGACTGAAGCTTTCTTT
few	TRBV25-1	NA	TRBJ2-7	CASKRGSGYEQYF	TGTGCCAGCAAGCGCGGCAGTGGATACGAGCAGTACTTC
NA	TRBV12-5	NA	TRBJ2-7	CASGPNPVPHEQYF	TGTGCTAGTGGTCCCAACCCGGTTCCCCACGAGCAGTACTTC
once	TRBV5-1	NA	TRBJ1-2	CASSQVAADFNYGYTF	TGCGCCAGCAGCCAAGTGGCGGCGGACTTCAACTATGGCTACACCTTC
NA	TRBV5-6	NA	TRBJ2-1	CASSLANVGGRREQFF	TGTGCCAGCAGCTTGGCTAACGTCGGAGGCCGGCGTGAGCAGTTCTTC
NA	TRBV19	NA	TRBJ2-7	CASSMKGNVYEQYF	TGTGCCAGTAGTATGAAGGGGAATGTCTACGAGCAGTACTTC
NA	TRBV9	NA	TRBJ2-5	CASSVAAVSRGGEETQYF	TGTGCCAGCAGCGTAGCCGCTGTGAGCAGAGGCGGGGAAGAGACCCAGTACTTC
NA	TRBV20-1	NA	TRBJ2-3	CSASPADTQYF	TGCAGTGCTTCCCCCGCAGATACGCAGTATTTT
NA	TRBV6-5	TRBD2	TRBJ2-1	CASSYYFGGGEQFF	TGTGCCAGCAGTTACTACTTTGGGGGGGGTGAGCAGTTCTTC
NA	TRBV7-3	TRBD2	TRBJ2-1	CASSRGLAGDGNEQFF	TGTGCCAGCAGTCGAGGGCTAGCGGGGGACGGGAATGAGCAGTTCTTC
NA	TRBV4-1	NA	TRBJ1-6	CASSQGGKGPPLHF	TGCGCCAGCAGCCAAGGGGGAAAGGGGCCACCCCTCCACTTT
NA	TRBV19	NA	TRBJ2-7	CASSIAGVTYEQYF	TGTGCCAGTAGTATAGCGGGGGTCACCTACGAGCAGTACTTC
once	TRBV5-1	TRBD2	TRBJ2-7	CASSLGLAGGEQYF	TGCGCCAGCAGCTTGGGACTAGCGGGGGGGGAGCAGTACTTC
NA	TRBV5-1	NA	TRBJ2-7	CASSLRRADYEQYF	TGCGCCAGCAGCTTGAGGAGGGCCGACTACGAGCAGTACTTC
NA	TRBV6-5	NA	TRBJ1-1	CASTRDSMNTEAFF	TGTGCCAGCACCCGAGACAGCATGAACACTGAAGCTTTCTTT
NA	TRBV6-6	NA	TRBJ2-7	CASKLGGKSYEQYF	TGTGCCAGCAAATTAGGGGGAAAGTCCTACGAGCAGTACTTC
NA	TRBV5-3	NA	TRBJ2-7	CARSSRRGRAYEQYF	TGTGCCAGAAGCTCGCGGAGGGGCCGGGCCTACGAGCAGTACTTC
NA	TRBV10-1	NA	TRBJ2-7	CASSGGNEQYF	TGCGCCAGTTCTGGGGGCAACGAGCAGTACTTC
NA	TRBV9	TRBD1	TRBJ1-3	CASSVAGGGGNTIYF	TGTGCCAGCAGCGTAGCAGGGGGCGGGGGAAACACCATATATTTT
NA	TRBV18	NA	TRBJ1-5	CASSPYSLGGSNQPQHF	TGTGCCAGCTCACCATATTCCTTGGGAGGTAGCAATCAGCCCCAGCATTTT
NA	TRBV6-1	NA	TRBJ1-5	CASITGWGQPQHF	TGTGCCAGCATTACAGGGTGGGGGCAGCCCCAGCATTTT
NA	TRBV5-1	NA	TRBJ1-2	CASSPRDNYGHTF	TGCGCCAGCAGCCCCCGGGATAACTATGGCCACACCTTC
NA	TRBV2	NA	TRBJ2-2	CASSVSLTGELFF	TGTGCCAGCAGTGTCTCTCTCACCGGGGAGCTGTTTTTT
once	TRBV9	NA	TRBJ2-5	CASSVVGGFETQYF	TGTGCCAGCAGCGTAGTAGGAGGGTTCGAGACCCAGTACTTC
NA	TRBV11-1	NA	TRBJ1-1	CASSPWEGLAVDTEAFF	TGTGCCAGCAGCCCTTGGGAGGGGCTCGCCGTGGACACTGAAGCTTTCTTT
NA	TRBV7-9	NA	TRBJ2-7	CASTPVGGKDYEQYF	TGTGCCAGCACCCCGGTAGGGGGTAAGGACTACGAGCAGTACTTC
NA	TRBV18	TRBD1	TRBJ2-2	CASSPVGTGGTGELFF	TGTGCCAGCTCACCTGTCGGGACAGGCGGAACCGGGGAGCTGTTTTTT
NA	TRBV2	NA	TRBJ2-3	CASRPTWTDTQYF	TGTGCCAGCAGGCCGACTTGGACAGATACGCAGTATTTT
NA	TRBV11-2	TRBD1	TRBJ2-7	CASSARQGTRDEQYF	TGTGCCAGCAGCGCCCGACAGGGTACAAGGGACGAGCAGTACTTC
NA	TRBV7-8	NA	TRBJ2-2	CASSKVHSGELFF	TGTGCCAGCAGCAAAGTGCACTCCGGGGAGCTGTTTTTT
NA	TRBV5-1	TRBD1	TRBJ1-1	CASSPWTGGNTEAFF	TGCGCCAGCAGCCCATGGACAGGGGGGAACACTGAAGCTTTCTTT
NA	TRBV15	NA	TRBJ1-6	CATSSLQGLSPLHF	TGTGCCACCAGCAGCCTGCAGGGTCTTTCACCCCTCCACTTT
NA	TRBV7-3	NA	TRBJ2-2	CASSGGAESGELFF	TGTGCCAGCAGCGGGGGGGCGGAGAGCGGGGAGCTGTTTTTT
NA	TRBV10-3	TRBD2	TRBJ2-1	CAISERGSGGQSYNEQFF	TGTGCCATCAGTGAAAGGGGTAGCGGGGGCCAGTCCTACAATGAGCAGTTCTTC
NA	TRBV5-5	TRBD1	TRBJ1-5	CASSFEGANQPQHF	TGTGCCAGCAGCTTTGAGGGGGCCAATCAGCCCCAGCATTTT
NA	TRBV19	TRBD1	TRBJ1-2	CASRGTGRDYGYTF	TGTGCCAGTAGGGGGACAGGGAGAGACTATGGCTACACCTTC
NA	TRBV7-6	TRBD2	TRBJ2-1	CASSLVGRGGYNEQFF	TGTGCCAGCAGCTTAGTGGGGCGGGGAGGGTACAATGAGCAGTTCTTC
few	TRBV10-3	NA	TRBJ2-1	CAIRGLTANEQFF	TGTGCCATCAGGGGACTGACAGCAAATGAGCAGTTCTTC
NA	TRBV29-1	TRBD2	TRBJ2-1	CSVGVSGGYNEQFF	TGCAGCGTTGGTGTTAGCGGGGGGTACAATGAGCAGTTCTTC
NA	TRBV29-1	TRBD1	TRBJ1-2	CSVQTTQGTDGYTF	TGCAGCGTTCAAACAACACAGGGGACGGATGGCTACACCTTC
NA	TRBV10-3	NA	TRBJ1-5	CAISGQQYQPQHF	TGTGCCATCAGTGGACAGCAGTATCAGCCCCAGCATTTT
once	TRBV4-1	NA	TRBJ2-1	CASSQEAGTQSYNEQFF	TGCGCCAGCAGCCAAGAGGCCGGGACACAATCCTACAATGAGCAGTTCTTC
NA	TRBV6-1	NA	TRBJ2-2	CASRGRGFDTGELFF	TGTGCCAGCAGGGGCAGGGGTTTTGACACCGGGGAGCTGTTTTTT
NA	TRBV5-5	NA	TRBJ2-2	CASSFSGNTGELFF	TGTGCCAGCAGCTTCTCAGGGAACACCGGGGAGCTGTTTTTT
NA	TRBV7-9	NA	TRBJ1-6	CASSPKGLSNSPLHF	TGTGCCAGCAGCCCCAAGGGGCTATCTAATTCACCCCTCCACTTT